The 26 T cell receptor beta chains in this list originate from one sample, sequenced in a study of Graves' ophthalmopathy and Graves' hyperthyroidism. Amplifying from RNA transcripts, the study obtained TCR beta CDR3 regions. First-round RT-PCR relied on HTBI primers, and a second-round multiplex PCR came next. In TCRdb, the multiplex PCR reads were re-called with MiXCR into one record per CDR3 protein. The profile covers 150,000 or so distinct CDR3 sequences, with 37% appearing a single time and around 5.8% taken by the ten largest. The sequencing sample was made of peripheral blood. These receptors were collected from a woman aged 40 to 50 with Graves' ophthalmopathy.

The chain links TRBV10-3 to TRBJ2-7, with 11 bases lining up with TRBD2. CDR1 and CDR2 from the germline V gene are ENHRY and SYGVKD. CDR3 length: 14 residues. Germline trimming cut 6 bases from V and 0 bases from J; bases unmatched to any gene: 1. The CDR3 here is CAISGTSGSYEQYF. The DNA of the CDR3 is TGTGCCATCAGCGGGACTAGCGGCTCCTACGAGCAGTACTTC.

V usage is TRBV9 and J usage is TRBJ2-2; maybe TRBD2 (6 bases). Trimming removed 3 bases at V and 6 bases at J, with 12 bases between. This CDR3 region has 14 residues. Germline CDR1 reads SGDLS; CDR2 reads YYNGEE. In DNA, the CDR3 is TGTGCCAGCAGCGACCTGACTAGTCCCGGGGAGCTGTTTTTT. Encoded protein: CASSDLTSPGELFF.

The chain uses TRBV19 and TRBJ1-5; the D gene is possibly TRBD1 (6 bases). From germline, CDR1 is LNHDA and CDR2 SQIVND (reference sequence). The CDR3 has 16 residues. V was clipped by 4 bases and J by 1 base, with 14 bases between them. CDR3 sequence (DNA): TGTGCCAGTAGTACGTCAGGGGTCGGGAGCAATCAGCCCCAGCATTTT. Amino acids: CASSTSGVGSNQPQHF.

This clonotype has a single count. The chain links TRBV20-1 to TRBJ2-5; D not certain. The V end lost 2 bases, the J end lost 3 bases, and 10 bases lay between the germline ends. The CDR3 extends over 13 amino acids. The germline V gene encodes CDR1 DFQATT and CDR2 SNEGSKA (reference sequence). The CDR3 sequence: CSARWPGKETQYF. Here the CDR3 DNA reads TGCAGTGCTAGATGGCCGGGTAAAGAGACCCAGTACTTC.

At least ten counts were recorded for this clonotype. V and J are TRBV27 and TRBJ2-4; maybe TRBD1 (8 bases). Germline values: CDR1 MNHEY, CDR2 SMNVEV (reference sequence). V lost 5 bases, J lost 6 bases, and 29 bases lay in between. CDR3 length equals 19 residues. The CDR3 is CASSPQTGTTGGLGNIQYF. Written as DNA, the CDR3 is TGTGCCAGCAGTCCACAAACCGGGACTACAGGGGGTCTGGGAAACATTCAGTACTTC.

This clonotype was counted ten times or more. The chain uses TRBV4-1 and TRBJ2-7; D unresolved. Trimming removed 0 bases at V and 2 bases at J, with 11 bases between. CDR3 size: 15 residues. Germline V lookup: CDR1 MGHRA, CDR2 YSYEKL. DNA of the CDR3: TGCGCCAGCAGCCAAGAGTATGGCCTAGCCTACGAGCAGTACTTC. This gives the protein CASSQEYGLAYEQYF.

This clonotype has at least ten counts. The chain uses TRBV10-3 and TRBJ1-2; D gene ambiguous. CDR1 ENHRY and CDR2 SYGVKD come from the germline V gene. The V gene lost 2 bases and the J gene lost 6 bases, with 10 bases spanning the gap. The CDR3 consists of 13 residues. The CDR3 sequence: CAISEERVHGYTF. Written as DNA, the CDR3 is TGTGCCATCAGTGAGGAAAGGGTCCATGGCTACACCTTC.

There are many counts of this clonotype. CDR3 in DNA: TGTGCCAGCAGCCACAGGACAACCTACGAGCAGTACTTC. This codes for CASSHRTTYEQYF. The chain combines TRBV7-9 with TRBJ2-7; a possible D gene is TRBD1 (5 bases). The germline V gene has CDR1 SEHNR and CDR2 FQNEAQ (reference sequence). The V end was cut by 5 bases, the J end by 2 bases, with 10 bases between. The CDR3 consists of 13 residues.

This clonotype was recorded at least ten times. V is TRBV20-1 and J is TRBJ2-5, with 7 bases matching TRBD1. The V gene's germline CDR1 is DFQATT and CDR2 SNEGSKA (reference sequence). This CDR3 has 12 amino acids. V gave up 6 bases and J gave up 1 base; unmatched junction bases: 2. DNA of the CDR3: TGCAGTGCGCACAGGGGCCAAGAGACCCAGTACTTC. Protein product: CSAHRGQETQYF.

At least ten counts were recorded for this clonotype. The chain joins TRBV19 to TRBJ1-1, with D perhaps TRBD1 (6 bases). CDR3 length: 14 amino acids. V gave up 6 bases and J gave up 1 base, with 12 bases separating them. Germline V gene lookup returns CDR1 LNHDA and CDR2 SQIVND (reference sequence). The DNA for the CDR3 is TGTGCCAGTAGACCGGGACAACCGAACACTGAAGCTTTCTTT. It translates to CASRPGQPNTEAFF.

This clonotype has at least ten counts. The genes are TRBV29-1 and TRBJ2-5, with D perhaps assigned TRBD1 or TRBD2 (6 bases each). The V gene lost 1 base and the J gene lost 1 base, with 10 bases spanning the gap. The CDR3 loop spans 14 amino acids. CDR1 is SQVTM, CDR2 ANQGSEA, per germline. CDR3: CSVEGGASQETQYF. CDR3 coding DNA: TGCAGCGTTGAAGGGGGGGCGAGCCAAGAGACCCAGTACTTC.

This clonotype was recorded at least ten times. The gene calls are TRBV5-1 and TRBJ2-7, with unresolved D. Trimming left V 1 base short and J 0 bases short, with 8 bases between. Germline lookup yields CDR1 SGHRS and CDR2 YFSETQ. This CDR3 has 14 amino acids. CDR3 amino acids: CASSLIGNSYEQYF. Written as DNA, the CDR3 is TGCGCCAGCAGCTTGATTGGGAACTCCTACGAGCAGTACTTC.

This chain uses TRBV27 with TRBJ1-5, with D hard to call. Germline lookup yields CDR1 MNHEY and CDR2 SMNVEV (reference sequence). V lost 3 bases and J 3 bases, leaving 9 bases between the germline ends. The CDR3 runs to 14 residues. The CDR3 coding sequence is TGTGCCAGCAGTTTCGGCGCATCCAATCAGCCCCAGCATTTT. Translating it yields CASSFGASNQPQHF.

The chain links TRBV6-5 to TRBJ2-5, with D possibly matching TRBD2 (5 bases). Per germline, CDR1 MNHEY and CDR2 SVGAGI. V dropped 0 bases and J dropped 7 bases, with 24 bases sitting between them. This CDR3 contains 18 residues. CDR3 amino acids: CASSYSLNTGGRLGTQYF. DNA for the CDR3: TGTGCCAGCAGTTACTCGTTAAACACCGGAGGAAGATTGGGGACCCAGTACTTC.

This chain joins TRBV27 and TRBJ1-1, with D perhaps matching TRBD1 (5 bases). V gave up 5 bases and J gave up 1 base, with 11 bases separating them. The CDR3 spans 14 residues. Germline V CDR1 and CDR2: MNHEY, SMNVEV (reference sequence). CDR3 region: CASSRNQGNTEAFF. CDR3 DNA sequence: TGTGCCAGCAGTCGCAATCAGGGGAACACTGAAGCTTTCTTT.

The chain couples TRBV12-3 or TRBV12-4 to TRBJ2-7; TRBD1 agrees at 10 bases. The junction had 13 bases not matched to a gene; V was cut back by 6 bases and J by 5 bases. The CDR3 sequence is 16 residues long. CDR3: CASSPLYVGTGDEQYF. CDR3 bases: TGTGCCAGCAGCCCTCTTTACGTCGGGACAGGGGACGAGCAGTACTTC.

The V gene is TRBV6-5, the J gene TRBJ2-7, with TRBD2 identical over 13 bases. With V trimmed by 3 bases and J by 5 bases, 4 bases remained unmatched. Germline lookup yields CDR1 MNHEY and CDR2 SVGAGI. There are 15 residues in the CDR3. Written as DNA, the CDR3 is TGTGCCAGCAGTTATTCGGGACTAGCGGGAAACGAGCAGTACTTC. It yields the protein CASSYSGLAGNEQYF.

This clonotype has ten or more counts. The chain's CDR3 is CASSHADREAFF. DNA of the CDR3: TGTGCCAGCAGCCACGCGGACAGGGAAGCTTTCTTT. The J gene is TRBJ1-1, the V gene TRBV3-1; 7 nucleotides agree with TRBD1. CDR1 is LGHDT and CDR2 is YNNKEL in the germline V gene (reference sequence). With V trimmed by 3 bases and J by 8 bases, 3 bases remained unmatched. CDR3 size: 12 residues.

This clonotype was observed many times. V and J are TRBV7-2 and TRBJ2-5, with D possibly matching TRBD2 (6 bases). The CDR3 totals 16 residues. CDR1 SGHTA and CDR2 FQGNSA come from the germline V gene. V lost 4 bases and J lost 1, with 16 bases in between. The CDR3 loop reads CASSSPGRTTQETQYF. The DNA for the CDR3 is TGTGCCAGCAGCTCGCCGGGGAGGACTACCCAAGAGACCCAGTACTTC. Complete variable domain (other parts from reference TRBV7-2 and TRBJ2-5): GAGVSQSPSNKVTEKGKDVELRCDPISGHTALYWYRQSLGQGLEFLIYFQGNSAPDKSGLPSDRFSAERTGGSVSTLTIQRTQQEDSAVYLCASSSPGRTTQETQYFGPGTRLLVL.

Many counts were recorded for this clonotype. The chain recombines TRBV12-5 with TRBJ2-2; possible D gene TRBD1, 6 bases. CDR1 LGHNT and CDR2 FRNRAP come from the germline V gene. The length of the CDR3 is 15 residues. V was clipped by 2 bases and J by 6 bases, with 13 bases between them. In DNA form, the CDR3 reads TGTGCTAGTGGTTTGAGCACAGGGCAGGCCGGGGAGCTGTTTTTT. It translates to CASGLSTGQAGELFF.

The sample holds many counts of this clonotype. This sequence joins TRBV12-3 or TRBV12-4 and TRBJ1-1; D unresolved. V lost 6 bases and J lost 10, with 15 bases in between. The CDR3 consists of 12 residues. The CDR3 is CASRRDLGGAFF. As DNA, the CDR3 is TGTGCCAGCAGGAGAGACTTGGGAGGAGCTTTCTTT.

V and J are TRBV28 and TRBJ2-5, with 8 bases that match TRBD2. CDR3 length equals 16 residues. CDR1 MDHEN and CDR2 SYDVKM come from the germline V gene. The V gene end was trimmed by 3 bases and the J gene end by 4 bases; junction bases not matched to a gene: 10. The CDR3 spells CASSFPAAAGAETQYF. The DNA for the CDR3 is TGTGCCAGCAGTTTTCCGGCGGCAGCGGGGGCAGAGACCCAGTACTTC.

This chain connects TRBV7-3 to TRBJ2-7; 8 nucleotides line up with TRBD2. J gave up 0 bases and V 5 bases, and 18 bases lay outside the gene matches. From germline, CDR1 is SGHTA and CDR2 FQGTGA. The CDR3 sequence is 19 residues long. CDR3 protein: CASSIKFGLAGTSSYEQYF. DNA for the CDR3: TGTGCCAGCAGCATAAAGTTCGGGCTAGCGGGCACGAGCTCCTACGAGCAGTACTTC.

This chain connects TRBV5-1 to TRBJ2-7; D ambiguous. Germline CDR1 reads SGHRS; CDR2 reads YFSETQ. The CDR3 runs 14 residues. V dropped 1 base and J dropped 1 base, with 9 bases sitting between them. The CDR3 region is CASSLRGPSYEQYF. CDR3 DNA: TGCGCCAGCAGCTTGAGAGGCCCTTCCTACGAGCAGTACTTC. Full variable domain (rest looked up from reference TRBV5-1 and TRBJ2-7): KAGVTQTPRYLIKTRGQQVTLSCSPISGHRSVSWYQQTPGQGLQFLFEYFSETQRNKGNFPGRFSGRQFSNSRSEMNVSTLELGDSALYLCASSLRGPSYEQYFGPGTRLTVT.

This sequence joins TRBV30 and TRBJ2-7; D gene unclear. CDR3 length equals 11 residues. In germline, CDR1 is GTSNPN, CDR2 SVGIG (reference sequence). V was pared by 0 bases and J by 6 bases, with 6 bases between. CDR3 in DNA: TGTGCCTGGAGTGTACTCTTCGAGCAGTACTTC. Its protein product is CAWSVLFEQYF.

There are many counts of this clonotype. The chain couples TRBV6-4 to TRBJ2-2; no reliable D call. The CDR3 contains 12 residues. V lost 1 base and J 3 bases, leaving 0 bases between the germline ends. CDR1 is MRHNA, CDR2 SNTAGT, per germline. The CDR3 DNA reads as TGTGCCAGCAGTGACTACACCGGGGAGCTGTTTTTT. This sequence encodes CASSDYTGELFF.